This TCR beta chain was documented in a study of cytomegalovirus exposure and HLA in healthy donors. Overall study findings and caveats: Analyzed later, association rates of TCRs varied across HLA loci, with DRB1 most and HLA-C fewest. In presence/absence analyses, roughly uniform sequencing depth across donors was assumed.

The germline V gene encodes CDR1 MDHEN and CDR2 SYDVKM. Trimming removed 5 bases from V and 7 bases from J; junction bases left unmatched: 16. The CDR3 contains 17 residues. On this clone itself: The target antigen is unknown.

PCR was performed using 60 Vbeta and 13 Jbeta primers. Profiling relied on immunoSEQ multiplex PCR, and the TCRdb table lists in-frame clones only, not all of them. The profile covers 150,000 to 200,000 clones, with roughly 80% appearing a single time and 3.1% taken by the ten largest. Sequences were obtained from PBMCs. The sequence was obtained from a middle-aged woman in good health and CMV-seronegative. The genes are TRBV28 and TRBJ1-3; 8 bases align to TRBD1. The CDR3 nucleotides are TGTGCCAGCAGTCCCCCGGGACAGGCCTTAGGGATCAACACCATATATTTT. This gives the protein CASSPPGQALGINTIYF.